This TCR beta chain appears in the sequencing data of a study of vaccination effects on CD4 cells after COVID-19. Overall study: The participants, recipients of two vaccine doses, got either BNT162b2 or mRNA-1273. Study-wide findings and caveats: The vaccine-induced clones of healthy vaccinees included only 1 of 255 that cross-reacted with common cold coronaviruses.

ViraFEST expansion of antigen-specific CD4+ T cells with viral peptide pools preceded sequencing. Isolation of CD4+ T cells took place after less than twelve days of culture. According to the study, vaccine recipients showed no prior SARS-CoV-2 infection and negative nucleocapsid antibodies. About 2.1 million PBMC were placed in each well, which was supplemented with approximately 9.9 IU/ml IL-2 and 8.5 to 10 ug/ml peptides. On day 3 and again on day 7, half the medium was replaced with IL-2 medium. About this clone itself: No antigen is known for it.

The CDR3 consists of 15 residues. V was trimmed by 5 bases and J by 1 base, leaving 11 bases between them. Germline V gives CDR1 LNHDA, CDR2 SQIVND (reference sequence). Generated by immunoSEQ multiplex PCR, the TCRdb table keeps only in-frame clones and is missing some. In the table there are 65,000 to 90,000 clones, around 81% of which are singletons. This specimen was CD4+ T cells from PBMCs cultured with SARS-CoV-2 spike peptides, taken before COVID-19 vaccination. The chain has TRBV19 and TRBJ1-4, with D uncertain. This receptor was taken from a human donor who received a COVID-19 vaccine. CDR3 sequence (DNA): TGTGCCAGTAGTGCGCGGACGGGAACTAATGAAAAACTGTTTTTT. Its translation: CASSARTGTNEKLFF.